This TCR beta chain was recorded in a study of T cell clonotyping in hematopoietic cell transplantation. The length of the CDR3 is 14 residues. Trimming cost V 3 bases and J 8 bases, with 14 bases left between them. The germline V gene encodes CDR1 SGHRS and CDR2 YFSETQ. Findings and limits, study-wide: Higher Inverse Simpson Index values in graft donor and pretransplant recipient predicted broader posttransplant TCR diversity. At the given depth, recipient repertoires were over 95% de novo clonotypes.

TCRdb's table, derived via immunoSEQ multiplex PCR, lists solely in-frame clones and lacks some. This sample has tens of thousands of clones, with around 90% found just once. This clone came up once. What it binds is unknown. The genes are TRBV5-1 and TRBJ1-4; D is ambiguous. This receptor was taken from a middle-aged woman in good health. Some clones in this sample may be carry-over from other donors' samples. The sequenced sample consisted of peripheral blood mononuclear cells. CDR3 in DNA: TGCGCCAGCAGCTCCCGGGAAGGGTCCGAAAAACTGTTTTTT. It encodes CASSSREGSEKLFF. Full variable domain (outside the CDR3, taken from reference TRBV5-1 and TRBJ1-4): KAGVTQTPRYLIKTRGQQVTLSCSPISGHRSVSWYQQTPGQGLQFLFEYFSETQRNKGNFPGRFSGRQFSNSRSEMNVSTLELGDSALYLCASSSREGSEKLFFGSGTQLSVL.